This T cell receptor (beta chain) was identified during a study of blood T cell repertoires in COVID-19. As for this clone: The same CDR3 is also encoded by other DNA sequences in this sample.

V lost 6 bases and J 0 bases, leaving 12 bases between the germline ends. The CDR3 spans 14 residues. CDR1 and CDR2 (germline): MDHEN, SYDVKM. TCRdb's copy holds only in-frame clones and misses some; the assay was immunoSEQ multiplex PCR. The table includes 350,000 to 550,000 clones, around 89% detected once. The TCR sequence derives from a woman aged 30 to 39 with acute or convalescent COVID-19. This rearrangement joins TRBV28 to TRBJ2-7; D might be TRBD2 (5 bases). The sample taken for sequencing was peripheral blood. Here the CDR3 reads CASSLTGYSYEQYF. CDR3 in DNA: TGTGCCAGCAGCTTAACGGGGTACTCCTACGAGCAGTACTTC. Combining the CDR3 with reference TRBV28 and TRBJ2-7 gives the whole variable domain DVKVTQSSRYLVKRTGEKVFLECVQDMDHENMFWYRQDPGLGLRLIYFSYDVKMKEKGDIPEGYSVSREKKERFSLILESASTNQTSMYLCASSLTGYSYEQYFGPGTRLTVT.